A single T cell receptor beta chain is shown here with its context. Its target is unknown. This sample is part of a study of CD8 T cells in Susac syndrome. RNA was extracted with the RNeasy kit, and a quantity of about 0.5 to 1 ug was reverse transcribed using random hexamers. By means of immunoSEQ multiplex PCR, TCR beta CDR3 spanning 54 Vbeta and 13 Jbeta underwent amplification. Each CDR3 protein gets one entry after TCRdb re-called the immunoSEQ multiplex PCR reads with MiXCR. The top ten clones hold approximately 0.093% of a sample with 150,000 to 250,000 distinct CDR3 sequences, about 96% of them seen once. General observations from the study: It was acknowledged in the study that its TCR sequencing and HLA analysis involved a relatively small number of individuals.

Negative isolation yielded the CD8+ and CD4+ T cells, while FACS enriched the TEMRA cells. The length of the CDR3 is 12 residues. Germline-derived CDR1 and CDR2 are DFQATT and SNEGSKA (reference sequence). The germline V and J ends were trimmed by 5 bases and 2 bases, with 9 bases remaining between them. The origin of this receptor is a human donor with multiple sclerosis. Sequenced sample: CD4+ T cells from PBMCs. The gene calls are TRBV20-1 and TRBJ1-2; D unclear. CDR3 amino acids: CSASWRNYGYTF. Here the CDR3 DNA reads TGCAGTGCTTCCTGGAGGAACTATGGCTACACCTTC.